One sample yielded the 5 T cell receptor beta chains listed below, sequenced in a study of blood T cell repertoires in COVID-19. TCRdb's table, derived via immunoSEQ multiplex PCR, lists solely in-frame clones and lacks some. Among over 200,000 clones listed, 70% to 90% were seen once. Source material: peripheral blood. These receptors were collected from a man in his thirties or forties who had recovered from COVID-19.

V and J are TRBV11-2 and TRBJ1-5; D is unclear. V was trimmed by 4 bases and J by 0 bases, leaving 7 bases between them. The CDR3 extends over 14 amino acids. The germline V gene has CDR1 SGHAT and CDR2 FQNNGV. The CDR3 DNA reads TGTGCCAGCAGCTCAGTCCTTAGCAATCAGCCCCAGCATTTT. This encodes CASSSVLSNQPQHF.

The V call is TRBV18, the J call TRBJ2-3; D ambiguous. Trimming took 3 bases from V and 2 from J, leaving 3 bases between them. This CDR3 comprises 12 residues. Germline-derived CDR1 and CDR2 are KGHSH and LQKENI. CDR3 sequence: CASSPNTDTQYF. As DNA, the CDR3 is TGTGCCAGCTCACCCAACACAGATACGCAGTATTTT.

The chain links TRBV5-5 to TRBJ1-1; D is perhaps TRBD1 (5 bases). Germline V gene lookup returns CDR1 SGHKS and CDR2 YYEKEE (reference sequence). There are 14 residues in the CDR3. The germline V and J ends were trimmed by 1 base and 4 bases, with 11 bases remaining between them. The chain's CDR3 is CASSLLSGPTEAFF. CDR3 nucleotide sequence: TGTGCCAGCAGCTTGTTATCAGGGCCCACTGAAGCTTTCTTT. Combining the CDR3 with reference TRBV5-5 and TRBJ1-1 gives the whole variable domain DAGVTQSPTHLIKTRGQQVTLRCSPISGHKSVSWYQQVLGQGPQFIFQYYEKEERGRGNFPDRFSARQFPNYSSELNVNALLLGDSALYLCASSLLSGPTEAFFGQGTRLTVV.

The chain carries TRBV15 and TRBJ2-2, with 8 nucleotides matching TRBD1. The CDR3 has 18 amino acids. Germline CDR1 LNHNV, CDR2 YYDKDF (reference sequence). The junction had 9 bases not matched to a gene; V was cut back by 0 bases and J by 3 bases. CDR3 sequence (DNA): TGTGCCACCAGCAGAGATCAGCCCCTGACAGGGGACACCGGGGAGCTGTTTTTT. Encoded protein: CATSRDQPLTGDTGELFF.

V gene TRBV5-1 combines with J gene TRBJ1-4; the match to TRBD1 covers 8 bases. V lost 5 bases, J lost 3 bases, and 9 bases stayed unmatched. This CDR3 spans 16 amino acids. Germline CDR1 reads SGHRS; CDR2 reads YFSETQ. In DNA form, the CDR3 reads TGCGCCAGCAGACCCAATCAGGGGGCTTCTAATGAAAAACTGTTTTTT. Its translation: CASRPNQGASNEKLFF.